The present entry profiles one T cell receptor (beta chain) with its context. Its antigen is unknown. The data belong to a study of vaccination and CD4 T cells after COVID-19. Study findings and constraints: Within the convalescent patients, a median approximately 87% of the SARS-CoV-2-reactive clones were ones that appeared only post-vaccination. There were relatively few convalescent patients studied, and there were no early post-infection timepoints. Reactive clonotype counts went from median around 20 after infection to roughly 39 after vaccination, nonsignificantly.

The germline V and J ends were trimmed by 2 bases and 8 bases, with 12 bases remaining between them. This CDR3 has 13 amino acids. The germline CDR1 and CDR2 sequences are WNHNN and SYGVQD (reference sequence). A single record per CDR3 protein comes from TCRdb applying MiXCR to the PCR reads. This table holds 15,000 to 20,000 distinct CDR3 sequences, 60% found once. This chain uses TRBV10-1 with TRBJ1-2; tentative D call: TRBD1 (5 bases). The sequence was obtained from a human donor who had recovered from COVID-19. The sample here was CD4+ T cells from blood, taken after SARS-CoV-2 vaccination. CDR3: CASSEPRAGGYTF. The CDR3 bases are TGCGCCAGCAGTGAGCCCAGGGCCGGGGGCTACACCTTC.